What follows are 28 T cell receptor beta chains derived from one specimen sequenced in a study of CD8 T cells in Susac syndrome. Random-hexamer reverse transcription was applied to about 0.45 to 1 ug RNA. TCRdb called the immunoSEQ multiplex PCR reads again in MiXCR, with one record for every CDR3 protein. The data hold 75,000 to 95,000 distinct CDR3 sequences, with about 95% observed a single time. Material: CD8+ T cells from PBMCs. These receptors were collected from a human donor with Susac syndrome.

CDR3 nucleotides: TGTGCCAGCAGTTTGGGGGGGGGCGAGCAGTACTTC. Amino acids: CASSLGGGEQYF. The chain is built from TRBV12-3 or TRBV12-4 and TRBJ2-7, with TRBD2 matching over 7 bases. The CDR3 length is 12 residues. Losses at the gene ends were 3 bases for V and 6 bases for J; bases not matched to a gene: 2.

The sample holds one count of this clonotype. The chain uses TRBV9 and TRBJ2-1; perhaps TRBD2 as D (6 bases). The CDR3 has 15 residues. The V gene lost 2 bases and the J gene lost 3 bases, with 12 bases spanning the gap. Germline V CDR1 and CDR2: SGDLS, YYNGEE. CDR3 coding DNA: TGTGCCAGCAGCGTTGAGACGGGAGACTACAATGAGCAGTTCTTC. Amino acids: CASSVETGDYNEQFF.

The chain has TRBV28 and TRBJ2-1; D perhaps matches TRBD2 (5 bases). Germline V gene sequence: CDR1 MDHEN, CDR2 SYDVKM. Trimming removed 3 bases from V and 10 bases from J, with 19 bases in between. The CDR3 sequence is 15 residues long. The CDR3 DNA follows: TGTGCCAGCAGTTTTAGTAGCGCCATTCCCAGGGAGCAGTTCTTC. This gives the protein CASSFSSAIPREQFF. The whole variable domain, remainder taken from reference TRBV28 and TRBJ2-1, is DVKVTQSSRYLVKRTGEKVFLECVQDMDHENMFWYRQDPGLGLRLIYFSYDVKMKEKGDIPEGYSVSREKKERFSLILESASTNQTSMYLCASSFSSAIPREQFFGPGTRLTVL.

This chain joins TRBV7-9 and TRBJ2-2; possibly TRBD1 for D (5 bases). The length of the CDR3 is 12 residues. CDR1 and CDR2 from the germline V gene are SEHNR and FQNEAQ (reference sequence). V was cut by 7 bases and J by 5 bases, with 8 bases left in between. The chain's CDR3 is CASTPGTGELFF. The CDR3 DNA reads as TGTGCCAGCACCCCAGGGACCGGGGAGCTGTTTTTT.

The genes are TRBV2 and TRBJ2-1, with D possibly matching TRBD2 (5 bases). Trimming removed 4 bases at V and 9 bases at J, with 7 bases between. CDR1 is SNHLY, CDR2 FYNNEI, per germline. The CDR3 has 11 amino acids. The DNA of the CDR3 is TGTGCCAGCAGTGTCGGGGTTGAGCAGTTCTTC. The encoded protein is CASSVGVEQFF.

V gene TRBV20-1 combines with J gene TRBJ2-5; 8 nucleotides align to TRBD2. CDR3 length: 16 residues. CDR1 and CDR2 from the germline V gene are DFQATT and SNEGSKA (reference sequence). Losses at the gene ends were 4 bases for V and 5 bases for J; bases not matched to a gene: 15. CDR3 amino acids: CSANGPGAGELETQYF. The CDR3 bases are TGCAGTGCTAACGGACCTGGAGCGGGAGAGTTGGAGACCCAGTACTTC.

CDR3 amino acids: CASSTIQGPYEQYF. The CDR3 bases are TGTGCCAGCAGTACTATACAGGGACCCTACGAGCAGTACTTC. The chain carries TRBV27 and TRBJ2-7, with a tentative D call TRBD1 (6 bases). Looked up from germline, CDR1 is MNHEY and CDR2 is SMNVEV (reference sequence). The CDR3 loop spans 14 amino acids. V was trimmed by 5 bases and J by 2 bases, leaving 13 bases between them.

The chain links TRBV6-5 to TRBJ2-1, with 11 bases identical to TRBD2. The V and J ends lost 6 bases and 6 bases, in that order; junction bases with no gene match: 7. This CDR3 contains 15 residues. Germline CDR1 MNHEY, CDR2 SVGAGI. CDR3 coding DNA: TGTGCCAGCAGGGAGACTAGCGGGAAAGGCAATGAGCAGTTCTTC. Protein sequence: CASRETSGKGNEQFF.

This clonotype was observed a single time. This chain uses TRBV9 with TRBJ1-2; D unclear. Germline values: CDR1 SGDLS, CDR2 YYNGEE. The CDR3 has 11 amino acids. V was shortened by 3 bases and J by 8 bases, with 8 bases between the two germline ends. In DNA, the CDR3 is TGTGCCAGCAGCGGTAATGAGGGCTACACCTTC. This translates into CASSGNEGYTF.

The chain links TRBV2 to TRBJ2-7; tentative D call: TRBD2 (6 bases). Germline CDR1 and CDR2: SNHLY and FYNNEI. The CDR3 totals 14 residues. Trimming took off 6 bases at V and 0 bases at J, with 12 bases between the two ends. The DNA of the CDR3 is TGTGCCAGCAGCCCAGCGGGCAGCTCCTACGAGCAGTACTTC. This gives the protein CASSPAGSSYEQYF.

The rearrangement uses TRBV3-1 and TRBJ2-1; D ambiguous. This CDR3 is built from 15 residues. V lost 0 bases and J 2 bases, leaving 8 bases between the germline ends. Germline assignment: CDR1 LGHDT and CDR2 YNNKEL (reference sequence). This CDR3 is CASSQDLSPYNEQFF. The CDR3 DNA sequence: TGTGCCAGCAGCCAAGATCTCTCCCCCTACAATGAGCAGTTCTTC.

CDR3 in DNA: TGTGCCAGCAGCCAACTAGCGGGCCTCACCACAGATACGCAGTATTTT. It codes for CASSQLAGLTTDTQYF. The V and J genes are TRBV14 and TRBJ2-3; 8 nucleotides match TRBD2. The V and J ends lost 2 bases and 2 bases, in that order; junction bases with no gene match: 6. Germline loops: CDR1 SGHDN, CDR2 FVKESK. CDR3 length: 16 residues.

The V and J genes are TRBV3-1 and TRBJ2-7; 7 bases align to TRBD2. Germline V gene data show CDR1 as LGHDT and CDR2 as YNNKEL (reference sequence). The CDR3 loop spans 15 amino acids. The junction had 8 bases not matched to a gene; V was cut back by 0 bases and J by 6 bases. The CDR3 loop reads CASSQEASGLFEQYF. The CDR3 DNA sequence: TGTGCCAGCAGCCAAGAGGCTAGCGGTCTCTTCGAGCAGTACTTC.

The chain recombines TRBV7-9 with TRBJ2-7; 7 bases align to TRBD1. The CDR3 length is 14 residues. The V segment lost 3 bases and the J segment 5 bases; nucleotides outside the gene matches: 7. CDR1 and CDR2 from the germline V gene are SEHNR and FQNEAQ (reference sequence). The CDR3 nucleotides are TGTGCCAGCAGCTTTGTTACAGGGGACAACGAGCAGTACTTC. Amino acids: CASSFVTGDNEQYF.

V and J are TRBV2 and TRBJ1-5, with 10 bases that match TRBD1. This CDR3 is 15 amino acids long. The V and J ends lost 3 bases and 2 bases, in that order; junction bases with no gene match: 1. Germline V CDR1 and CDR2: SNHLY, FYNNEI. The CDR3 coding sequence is TGTGCCAGCAGTGAGACAGGGGGCGGCAATCAGCCCCAGCATTTT. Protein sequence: CASSETGGGNQPQHF.

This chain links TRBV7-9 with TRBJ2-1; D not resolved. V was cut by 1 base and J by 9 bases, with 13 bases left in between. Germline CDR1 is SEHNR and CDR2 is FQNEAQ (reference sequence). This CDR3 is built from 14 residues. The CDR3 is CASSLDGGVLEQFF. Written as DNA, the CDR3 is TGTGCCAGCAGCTTAGACGGTGGCGTTCTTGAGCAGTTCTTC. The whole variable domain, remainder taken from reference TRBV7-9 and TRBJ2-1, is DTGVSQNPRHKITKRGQNVTFRCDPISEHNRLYWYRQTLGQGPEFLTYFQNEAQLEKSRLLSDRFSAERPKGSFSTLEIQRTEQGDSAMYLCASSLDGGVLEQFFGPGTRLTVL.

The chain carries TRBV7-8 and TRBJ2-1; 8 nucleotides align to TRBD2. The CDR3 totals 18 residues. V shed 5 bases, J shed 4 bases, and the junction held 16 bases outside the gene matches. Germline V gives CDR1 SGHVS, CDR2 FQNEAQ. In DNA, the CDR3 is TGTGCCAGCAGCGCTAAGCCCTCGCTAGCGGGTCCGTACAATGAGCAGTTCTTC. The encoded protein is CASSAKPSLAGPYNEQFF.

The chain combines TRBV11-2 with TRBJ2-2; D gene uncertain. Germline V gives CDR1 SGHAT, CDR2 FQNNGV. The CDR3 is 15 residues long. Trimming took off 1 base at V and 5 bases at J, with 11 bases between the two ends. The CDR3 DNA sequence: TGTGCCAGCAGCTTAGTTAGTTCGAGTACCGGGGAGCTGTTTTTT. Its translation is CASSLVSSSTGELFF.

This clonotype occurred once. The chain's CDR3 is CASGQGIPYEQYF. CDR3 DNA: TGTGCCAGTGGACAGGGCATTCCCTACGAGCAGTACTTC. V and J are TRBV19 and TRBJ2-7, with 8 bases identical to TRBD1. This CDR3 is 13 amino acids long. Germline CDR1 is LNHDA and CDR2 is SQIVND (reference sequence). V trimming: 8 bases; J trimming: 2 bases; junction bases outside the gene matches: 5. Full variable domain (missing parts from reference TRBV19 and TRBJ2-7): DGGITQSPKYLFRKEGQNVTLSCEQNLNHDAMYWYRQDPGQGLRLIYYSQIVNDFQKGDIAEGYSVSREKKESFPLTVTSAQKNPTAFYLCASGQGIPYEQYFGPGTRLTVT.

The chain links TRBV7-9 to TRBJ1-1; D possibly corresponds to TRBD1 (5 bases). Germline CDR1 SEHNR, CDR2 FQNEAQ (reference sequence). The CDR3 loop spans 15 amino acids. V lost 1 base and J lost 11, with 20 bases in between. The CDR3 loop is CASSLGTGVEKEAFF. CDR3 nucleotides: TGTGCCAGCAGCTTAGGAACAGGTGTCGAGAAGGAGGCTTTCTTT.

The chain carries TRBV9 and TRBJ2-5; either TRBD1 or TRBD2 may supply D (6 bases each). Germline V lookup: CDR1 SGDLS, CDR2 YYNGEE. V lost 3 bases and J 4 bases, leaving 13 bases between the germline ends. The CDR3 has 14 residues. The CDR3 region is CASSGDMGGETQYF. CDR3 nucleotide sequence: TGTGCCAGCAGCGGGGACATGGGGGGAGAGACCCAGTACTTC.

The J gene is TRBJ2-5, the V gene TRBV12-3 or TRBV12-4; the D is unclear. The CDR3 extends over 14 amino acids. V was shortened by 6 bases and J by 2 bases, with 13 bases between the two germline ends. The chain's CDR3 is CASSPTARQETQYF. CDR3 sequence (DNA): TGTGCCAGCAGCCCCACCGCGCGGCAAGAGACCCAGTACTTC.

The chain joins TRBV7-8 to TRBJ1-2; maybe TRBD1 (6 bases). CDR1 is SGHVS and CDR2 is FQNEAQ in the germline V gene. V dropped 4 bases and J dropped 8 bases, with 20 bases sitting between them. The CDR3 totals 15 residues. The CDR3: CASSSPSGGQGGYTF. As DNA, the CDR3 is TGTGCCAGCAGCTCACCCTCCGGGGGGCAAGGGGGCTACACCTTC. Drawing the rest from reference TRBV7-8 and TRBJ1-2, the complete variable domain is GAGVSQSPRYKVAKRGQDVALRCDPISGHVSLFWYQQALGQGPEFLTYFQNEAQLDKSGLPSDRFFAERPEGSVSTLKIQRTQQEDSAVYLCASSSPSGGQGGYTFGSGTRLTVV.

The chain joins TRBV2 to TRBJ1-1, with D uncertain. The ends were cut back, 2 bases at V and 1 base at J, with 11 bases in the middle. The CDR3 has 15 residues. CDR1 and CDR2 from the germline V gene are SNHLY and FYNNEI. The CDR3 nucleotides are TGTGCCAGCAGTGAACCTAACGGGTGGAACACTGAAGCTTTCTTT. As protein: CASSEPNGWNTEAFF. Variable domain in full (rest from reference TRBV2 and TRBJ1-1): EPEVTQTPSHQVTQMGQEVILRCVPISNHLYFYWYRQILGQKVEFLVSFYNNEISEKSEIFDDQFSVERPDGSNFTLKIRSTKLEDSAMYFCASSEPNGWNTEAFFGQGTRLTVV.

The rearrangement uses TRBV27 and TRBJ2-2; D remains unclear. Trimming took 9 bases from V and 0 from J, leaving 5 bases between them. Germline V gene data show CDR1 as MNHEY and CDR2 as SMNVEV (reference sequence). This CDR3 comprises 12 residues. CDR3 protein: CASFANTGELFF. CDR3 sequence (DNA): TGTGCCAGTTTTGCGAACACCGGGGAGCTGTTTTTT.

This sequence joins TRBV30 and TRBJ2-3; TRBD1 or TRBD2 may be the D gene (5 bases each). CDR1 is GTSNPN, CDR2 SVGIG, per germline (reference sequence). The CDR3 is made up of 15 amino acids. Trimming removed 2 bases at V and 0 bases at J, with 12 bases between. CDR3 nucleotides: TGTGCCTGGAGTTACCCCTGGGACAGCACAGATACGCAGTATTTT. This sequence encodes CAWSYPWDSTDTQYF.

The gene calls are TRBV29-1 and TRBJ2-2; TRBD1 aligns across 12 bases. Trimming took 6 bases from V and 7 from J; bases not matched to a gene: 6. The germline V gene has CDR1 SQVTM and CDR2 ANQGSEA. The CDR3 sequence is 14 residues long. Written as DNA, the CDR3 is TGCAGCGTGCCGGGACAGGGGGCGGTCGGGGAGCTGTTTTTT. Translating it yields CSVPGQGAVGELFF.

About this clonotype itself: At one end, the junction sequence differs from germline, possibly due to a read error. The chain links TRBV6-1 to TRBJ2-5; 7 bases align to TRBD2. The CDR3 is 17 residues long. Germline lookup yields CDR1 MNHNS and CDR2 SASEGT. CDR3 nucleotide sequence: TGTGCCAGCCGCGCCCCACGGGGGGAGTGGAACCAAAAGACCCAGTACTTC. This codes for CASRAPRGEWNQKTQYF.